The text below deals with one T cell receptor beta chain. The CDR3 has 15 amino acids. The germline V gene has CDR1 SGHDT and CDR2 YYEEEE. V lost 5 bases to trimming and J lost 4 bases, with 18 bases between them. This entry belongs to a study of CD8 T cells in Susac syndrome. When the RNA was reverse transcribed, random hexamers were used with an input of roughly 0.45 to 1 ug. TCRdb redid the calling of the immunoSEQ multiplex PCR reads with MiXCR, one entry per CDR3 protein. The data hold 140,000 or so distinct CDR3 sequences, with less than 95% observed a single time. The gene calls are TRBV5-6 and TRBJ2-5, with D possibly matching TRBD1 (5 bases). The sequence was collected from a human donor in good health. Sequences were obtained from CD4+ T cells from PBMCs. The CDR3 reads CASRNRFVGRETQYF. The CDR3 DNA reads as TGTGCCAGCAGAAACAGGTTTGTGGGTCGAGAGACCCAGTACTTC.